This TCR beta chain was observed in a study of monozygotic twins with inflammatory bowel disease. UMIs bearing a 6-nucleotide sample barcode were added through template switching. Reprocessing the 5' RACE reads, TCRdb reports a single entry for every CDR3 protein and omits DNA. The listing contains over 200,000 distinct CDR3 sequences. Findings and caveats of the study: The study supported no single strong signal or clonotype linked to IBD. IBD-affected twins scored below their healthy co-twins in TCRbeta diversity (inverse Simpson). Clonotype overlap with others was lower in IBD patients than in healthy twins, a difference that was greatest with disease activity.

In germline, CDR1 is SNHLY, CDR2 FYNNEI. The CDR3 spans 15 residues. Points on this clonotype: Its antigen remains unknown.

This sequence joins TRBV2 and TRBJ2-3; with no DNA, the TCRdb D assignment of TRBD1 cannot be verified. The sequence came from a human donor with ulcerative colitis or Crohn's disease, or a healthy co-twin of an affected twin (not recorded which). The specimen was blood. This CDR3 reads CASSAPRGGADTQYF. The full variable domain, completed using reference TRBV2 and TRBJ2-3, is EPEVTQTPSHQVTQMGQEVILRCVPISNHLYFYWYRQILGQKVEFLVSFYNNEISEKSEIFDDQFSVERPDGSNFTLKIRSTKLEDSAMYFCASSAPRGGADTQYFGPGTRLTVL.